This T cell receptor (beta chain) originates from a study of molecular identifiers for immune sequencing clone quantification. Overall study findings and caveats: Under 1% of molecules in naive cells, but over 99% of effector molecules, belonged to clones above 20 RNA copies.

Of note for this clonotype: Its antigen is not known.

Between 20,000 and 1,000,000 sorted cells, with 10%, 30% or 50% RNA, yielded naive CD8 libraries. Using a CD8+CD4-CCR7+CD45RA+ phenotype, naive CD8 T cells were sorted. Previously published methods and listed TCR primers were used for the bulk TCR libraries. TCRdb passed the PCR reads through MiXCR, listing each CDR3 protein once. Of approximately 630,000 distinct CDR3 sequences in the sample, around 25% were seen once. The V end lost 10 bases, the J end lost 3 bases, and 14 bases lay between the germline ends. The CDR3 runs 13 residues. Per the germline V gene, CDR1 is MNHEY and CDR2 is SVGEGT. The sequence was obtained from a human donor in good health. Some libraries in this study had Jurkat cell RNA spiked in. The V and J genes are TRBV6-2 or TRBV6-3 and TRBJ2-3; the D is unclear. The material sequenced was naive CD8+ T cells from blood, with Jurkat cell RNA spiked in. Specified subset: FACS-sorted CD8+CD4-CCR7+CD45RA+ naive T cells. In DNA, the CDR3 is TGTGCCACAACCCGGGTACTTACAGATACGCAGTATTTT. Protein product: CATTRVLTDTQYF.